Listed below are T cell receptor beta chains from one sample, sequenced in a study of T-cell memory formation after mild COVID-19. Each CDR3 protein is one row after TCRdb ran MiXCR on the 5' RACE reads. The sample records 150,000 to 200,000 distinct CDR3 sequences, around 10% being singletons. The sample comprised PBMCs or a T cell subset sorted from them (not recorded which). The receptors stem from a man aged 18-30 years who had mild COVID-19 (a few samples of this study predate the infection). Cell type and time point are not known. CDR3s include the opening cysteine and the closing phenylalanine or tryptophan. A D gene is named only where the DNA matches it firmly. The size field is filled for only some rows; it gives once, few, many or a size class.

V gene	J gene	clone size	D gene	CDR3 protein	CDR3 DNA
TRBV7-9	TRBJ2-5	once	.	CASSHRSAGTQYF	TGTGCCAGCAGCCATCGGTCTGCGGGGACCCAGTACTTC
TRBV7-6	TRBJ2-3	many	TRBD2	CASSLLAGGPSYDTQYF	TGTGCCAGCAGCTTGTTAGCGGGGGGGCCTTCTTATGATACGCAGTATTTT
TRBV7-3	TRBJ2-5	few	.	CASSLQGGGETQYF	TGTGCCAGCAGCTTACAAGGGGGAGGAGAGACCCAGTACTTC
TRBV6-1	TRBJ1-4	few	.	CASSLKRATNEKLFF	TGTGCCAGCAGTTTAAAACGGGCAACTAATGAAAAACTGTTTTTT
TRBV9	TRBJ2-5	.	TRBD2	CASSVQASGDQETQYF	TGTGCCAGCAGCGTACAGGCTAGCGGGGACCAAGAGACCCAGTACTTC
TRBV20-1	TRBJ2-4	.	TRBD1	CSALAGGRIQYF	TGCAGTGCCCTGGCAGGGGGTCGGATTCAGTACTTC
TRBV12-3/TRBV12-4	TRBJ2-5	few	.	CASSLGLGFGETQYF	TGTGCCAGCAGTTTGGGGTTGGGATTCGGAGAGACCCAGTACTTC
TRBV6-5	TRBJ1-1	.	.	CASSGGGGLNTEAFF	TGTGCCAGCAGTGGGGGGGGAGGGCTGAACACTGAAGCTTTCTTT
TRBV20-1	TRBJ1-5	few	.	CSAWEGGSNQPQHF	TGCAGTGCTTGGGAGGGGGGTAGCAATCAGCCCCAGCATTTT
TRBV7-2	TRBJ2-1	many	.	CASSFTGVGENEQFF	TGTGCCAGCAGCTTTACGGGGGTTGGCGAAAATGAGCAGTTCTTC